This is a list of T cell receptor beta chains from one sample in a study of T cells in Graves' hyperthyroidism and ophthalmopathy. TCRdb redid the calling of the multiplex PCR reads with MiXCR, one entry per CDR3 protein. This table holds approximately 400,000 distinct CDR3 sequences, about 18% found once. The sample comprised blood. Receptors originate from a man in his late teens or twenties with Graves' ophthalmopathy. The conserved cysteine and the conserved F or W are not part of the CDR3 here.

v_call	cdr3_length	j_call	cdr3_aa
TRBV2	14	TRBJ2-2	ASSAHRDRDTGELF
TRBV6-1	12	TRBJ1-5	ASTPDRRNQPQH
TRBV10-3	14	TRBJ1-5	AISERDRGRVQPQH
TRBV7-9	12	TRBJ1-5	ASSRTGAGQPQH
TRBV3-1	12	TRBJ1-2	ASSSGPSDYGYT
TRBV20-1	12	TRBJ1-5	SASAPLSNQPQH
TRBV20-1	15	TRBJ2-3	SARDRASGGPTDTQY
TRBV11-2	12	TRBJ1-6	ASSSDRGLTPLH
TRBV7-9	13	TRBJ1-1	ASSLALGRGTEAF
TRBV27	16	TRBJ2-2	ASSLRASQGAVTGELF
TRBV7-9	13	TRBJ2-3	ASSRTSGAGDTQY
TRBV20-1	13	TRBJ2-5	SAEERGQVGETQY
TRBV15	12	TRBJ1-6	ATSRAPLNPPLH
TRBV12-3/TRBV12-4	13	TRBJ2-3	ASRELAGAPDTQY
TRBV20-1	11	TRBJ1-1	SLLGDLNTEAF
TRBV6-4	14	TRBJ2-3	ASSDSQGGSTDTQY
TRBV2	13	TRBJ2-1	ASSVRSGGTNEQF
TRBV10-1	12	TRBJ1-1	ASSETRTGTEAF
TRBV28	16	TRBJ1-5	ASSRPGTGGLLNQPQH
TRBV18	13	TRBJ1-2	ASSPVMGQGYGYT
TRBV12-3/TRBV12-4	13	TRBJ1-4	ASSPIGGISEKLF
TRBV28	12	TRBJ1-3	ASKTGFSGNTIY
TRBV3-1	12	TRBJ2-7	ASSQGTGTYEQY
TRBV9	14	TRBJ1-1	ASSVEPGDMNTEAF
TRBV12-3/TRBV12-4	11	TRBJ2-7	ASRPGTGEEQY
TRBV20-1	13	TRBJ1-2	SASLALRGEYGYT
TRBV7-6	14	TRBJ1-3	ASSTHTGISGNTIY
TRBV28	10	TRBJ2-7	ASSTTQGKQY
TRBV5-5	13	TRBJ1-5	ASSLRDRRLQPQH
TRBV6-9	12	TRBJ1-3	ASSFRESGNTIY
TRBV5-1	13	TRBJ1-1	ASSRGHGGSTEAF
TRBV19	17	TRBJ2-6	AGSHNRGDIGPGANVLT
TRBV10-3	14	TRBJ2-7	AISESGGGSPYEQY
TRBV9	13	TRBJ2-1	ASSASGTSYNEQF
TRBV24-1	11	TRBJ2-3	ATRAQGADTQY